This TCR beta chain was found in a study of cytotoxic CD8 clonotypes in ibrutinib-treated CLL. Study background: Productive templates per sample averaged 255,043; productive rearrangements, 94,082.

Study conclusions and caveats: Relative to age-matched healthy donors, clonality at baseline was higher, and it tracked circulating CD8+ T-cell counts.

The CDR3 consists of 14 residues. Trimming pared 1 base from V and 2 bases from J, leaving 9 bases between. Per the germline V gene, CDR1 is SEHNR and CDR2 is FQNEAQ (reference sequence). There are a few counts of this clone. The target antigen is unknown. This table comes from immunoSEQ multiplex PCR, and its TCRdb copy is limited to in-frame clones, with some not included. Here the sample spans just over 200,000 clones, 79% being singletons. Sequenced here: PBMCs, sampled after 12 months of ibrutinib treatment. V gene TRBV7-9 combines with J gene TRBJ2-7, with D hard to call. This clonotype was sampled from a human donor with chronic lymphocytic leukemia. CDR3 sequence (DNA): TGTGCCAGCAGCTTAGGGTTTGGGGCCTACGAGCAGTACTTC. This sequence encodes CASSLGFGAYEQYF.